This T cell receptor beta chain was obtained from a study of CD8+CD57+ T cells in acquired aplastic anemia. The wider study: Mean yield of DNA from sorted CD4+ and CD8+ cells was 3.2 ug.

The CDR3 length is 14 residues. Germline V gives CDR1 SGHRS, CDR2 YFSETQ. Germline trimming cut 7 bases from V and 2 bases from J; bases unmatched to any gene: 8. Profiles of TCR beta VDJ and CDR3 were generated from a genomic DNA template. MiXCR, run by TCRdb on the reads, gives a single entry per CDR3 protein. In the table there are hundreds of thousands of distinct CDR3 sequences, more than 25% of which are singletons. This clonotype was observed at least ten times. Its antigen is not known. Patients sequenced had flow cytometry evidence of CD8+CD57+ cell expansion. Study-wide results and caveats: Patients had fewer than 35 CD8+ CDR3 sequences in common with controls (the shared set).

The TCR was taken from a human donor with aplastic anemia. Sequenced: sorted CD4+, CD8+, or CD8+CD57+ T cells (not recorded which) from PBMCs. The chain employs TRBV5-1 and TRBJ2-7, with 8 bases that match TRBD2. In DNA form, the CDR3 reads TGCGCCAGCCGGTTCCGTAGCGGGACCTACGAGCAGTACTTC. This gives the protein CASRFRSGTYEQYF.